This T cell receptor beta chain was recorded in a study of liver allograft versus peripheral blood T cells. About the research overall: Blood and transplanted-liver T cell receptor repertoires from recipients were compared. Overall study results and limits: Differences were reported between the T cell receptor repertoires inside liver allografts and those that were detected in peripheral blood.

By share, this clonotype counts as medium-sized. Its antigen is undetermined. TCRdb re-called the reads through MiXCR, storing one row per CDR3 protein. In the table there are thousands of distinct CDR3 sequences, over 15% of which are singletons. The CDR3 runs to 13 residues. V dropped 4 bases and J dropped 4 bases, with 11 bases sitting between them. The germline V gene has CDR1 LNHDA and CDR2 SQIVND (reference sequence). This rearrangement joins TRBV19 to TRBJ2-7; perhaps TRBD2 as D (5 bases). The receptor was derived from a human patient who had a liver transplant. These T cells may partly come from the graft donor. The CDR3 loop is CASSRRSGYEQYF. DNA of the CDR3: TGTGCCAGTAGTAGGAGAAGCGGTTACGAGCAGTACTTC.